The present TCR beta chain was sequenced within a study of T cell changes during pregnancy in multiple sclerosis. From germline, CDR1 is SGHNT and CDR2 YYREEE (reference sequence). This CDR3 is 11 amino acids long. V gave up 10 bases and J gave up 1 base, with 5 bases separating them. Clones were sequenced by immunoSEQ multiplex PCR, and TCRdb holds only the in-frame ones, with some missing. The table records 64,000 or so clones, about 96% of them present only once. Sequenced material: CD8+ T cells from peripheral blood mononuclear cells, taken after pregnancy. This chain uses TRBV5-4 with TRBJ2-2; tentatively, D is TRBD1 (5 bases). The receptor's source is a female donor with multiple sclerosis, enrolled in a pregnancy study. The CDR3: CAQGNTGELFF. The DNA for the CDR3 is TGTGCCCAGGGGAACACCGGGGAGCTGTTTTTT.